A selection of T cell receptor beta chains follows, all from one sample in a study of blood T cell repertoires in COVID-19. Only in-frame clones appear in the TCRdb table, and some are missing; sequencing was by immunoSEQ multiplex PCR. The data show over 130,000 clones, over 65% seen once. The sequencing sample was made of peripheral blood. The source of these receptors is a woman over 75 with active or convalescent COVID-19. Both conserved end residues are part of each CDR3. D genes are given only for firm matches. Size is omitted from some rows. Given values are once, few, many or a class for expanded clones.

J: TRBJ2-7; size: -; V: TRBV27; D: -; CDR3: CASSPRGGYEQYF; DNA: TGTGCCAGCAGTCCCCGAGGGGGATACGAGCAGTACTTC
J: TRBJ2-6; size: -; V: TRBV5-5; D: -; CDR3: CASSLDSAKRGGSGANVLTF; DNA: TGTGCCAGCAGCTTGGATTCAGCGAAGAGGGGAGGCTCTGGGGCCAACGTCCTGACTTTC
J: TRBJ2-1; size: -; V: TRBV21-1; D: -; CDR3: CASSKWSVPRSSGGKRSYNEQFF; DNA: TGTGCCAGCAGCAAATGGTCGGTACCGCGCTCTAGCGGGGGAAAACGCTCCTACAATGAGCAGTTCTTC
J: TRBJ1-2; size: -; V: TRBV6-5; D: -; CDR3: CASRTGANYGYTF; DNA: TGTGCCAGCAGGACAGGCGCTAACTATGGCTACACCTTC
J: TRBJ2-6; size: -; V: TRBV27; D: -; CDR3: CASHRGSGANVLTF; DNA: TGTGCCAGCCATCGGGGCTCTGGGGCCAACGTCCTGACTTTC
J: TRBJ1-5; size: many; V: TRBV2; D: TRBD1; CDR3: CASRLGQGGIDQPQHF; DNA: TGTGCCAGCAGACTCGGACAGGGGGGCATAGATCAGCCCCAGCATTTT
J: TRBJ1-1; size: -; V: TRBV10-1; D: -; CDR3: CASSEAVNTEAFF; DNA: TGCGCCAGCAGTGAGGCAGTGAACACTGAAGCTTTCTTT
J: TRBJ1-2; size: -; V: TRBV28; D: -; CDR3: CASRDTLYGYTF; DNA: TGTGCCAGCCGGGACACACTCTATGGCTACACCTTC
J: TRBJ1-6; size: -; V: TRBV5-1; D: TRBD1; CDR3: CASSLTPEGAEINNSPLHF; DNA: TGCGCCAGCAGCTTGACGCCAGAGGGGGCGGAAATAAATAATTCACCCCTCCACTTT
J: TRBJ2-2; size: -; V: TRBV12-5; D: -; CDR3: CASGLFLGELFF; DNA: TGTGCTAGTGGTTTGTTTCTGGGGGAGCTGTTTTTT
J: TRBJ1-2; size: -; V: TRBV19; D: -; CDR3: CASSIGRQALGGYTF; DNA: TGTGCCAGTAGTATAGGACGGCAGGCCTTGGGTGGCTACACCTTC
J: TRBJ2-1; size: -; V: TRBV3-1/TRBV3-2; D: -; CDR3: CASIGGNEQFF; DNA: TGTGCCAGCATCGGGGGAAATGAGCAGTTCTTC
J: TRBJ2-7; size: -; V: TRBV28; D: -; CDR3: CASRSGVREQYF; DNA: TGTGCCAGCAGGTCAGGGGTGCGCGAGCAGTACTTC
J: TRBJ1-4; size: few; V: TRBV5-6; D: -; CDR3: CASSLGQRNEKLFF; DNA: TGTGCCAGCAGTCTGGGACAACGGAATGAAAAACTGTTTTTT
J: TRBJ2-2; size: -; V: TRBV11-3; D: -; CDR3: CASSLDFAGELLF; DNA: TGTGCCAGCAGCTTAGACTTCGCCGGGGAGCTGCTTTTT
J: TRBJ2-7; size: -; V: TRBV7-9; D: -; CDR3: CASSLQGYEQYF; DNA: TGTGCCAGCAGCCTCCAGGGCTACGAGCAGTACTTC
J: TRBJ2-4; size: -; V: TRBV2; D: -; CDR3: CASSLDTVAKNIQYF; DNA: TGTGCCAGCAGTTTAGACACAGTAGCCAAAAACATTCAGTACTTC
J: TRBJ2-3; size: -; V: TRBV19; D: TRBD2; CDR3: CASSPPSGGGRTDTQYF; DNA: TGTGCCAGTAGCCCCCCCAGCGGGGGGGGACGCACAGATACGCAGTATTTT
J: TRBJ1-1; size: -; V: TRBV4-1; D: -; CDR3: CASSHAPGPNTEAFF; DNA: TGCGCCAGCAGCCACGCTCCTGGCCCGAACACTGAAGCTTTCTTT
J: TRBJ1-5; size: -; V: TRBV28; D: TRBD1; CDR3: CASTNRGIFNQPQHF; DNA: TGTGCCAGCACTAACAGGGGGATATTCAATCAGCCCCAGCATTTT
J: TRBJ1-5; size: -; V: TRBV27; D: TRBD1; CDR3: CASLPGQASNQPQHF; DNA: TGTGCCAGCCTACCAGGACAGGCGAGCAATCAGCCCCAGCATTTT
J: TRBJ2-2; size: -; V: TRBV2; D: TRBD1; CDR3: CASSGQGRNTGELFF; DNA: TGTGCCAGCAGCGGACAGGGGCGGAACACCGGGGAGCTGTTTTTT
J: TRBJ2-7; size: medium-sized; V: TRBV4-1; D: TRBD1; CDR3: CASSPGNRDRDHEQYF; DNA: TGCGCCAGCAGCCCGGGAAACCGGGACAGGGATCACGAGCAGTACTTC
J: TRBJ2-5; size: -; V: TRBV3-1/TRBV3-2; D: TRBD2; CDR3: CASSQLAGGSGETQYF; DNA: TGTGCCAGCAGCCAACTAGCGGGGGGGAGTGGAGAGACCCAGTACTTC
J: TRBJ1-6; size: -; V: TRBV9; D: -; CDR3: CASSVEGDLNSPLHF; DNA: TGTGCCAGCAGCGTAGAGGGGGACCTAAATTCACCCCTCCACTTT
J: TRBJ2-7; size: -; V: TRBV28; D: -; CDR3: CASSFTQGYSYEQYF; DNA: TGTGCCAGCAGTTTCACACAGGGATATTCCTACGAGCAGTACTTC
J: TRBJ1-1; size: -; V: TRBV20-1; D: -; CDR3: CSAWTVAEAFF; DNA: TGCAGTGCTTGGACAGTCGCTGAAGCTTTCTTT
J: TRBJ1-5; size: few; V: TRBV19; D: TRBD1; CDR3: CASSILTGERQPQHF; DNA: TGTGCCAGTAGTATCTTGACAGGGGAGCGGCAGCCCCAGCATTTT